One sample yielded the 27 T cell receptor beta chains listed below, sequenced in a study of blood T cell repertoires in COVID-19 (dated by TCRdb to 2020 to 2021). Libraries came from the immunoSEQ multiplex PCR assay. The source is immuneACCESS, and TCRdb retained only in-frame sequences with V and J called. Part of the clones is not carried over; for the studies checked, unresolved V genes explain less than half of this, and the remainder is unexplained. The sample profile shows roughly 220,000 clones; 75% to 85% of them were found once. Under 8.5% of the sample is in the top ten clones. What was sequenced was peripheral blood. The receptors here all came from a woman of 80 years or more with COVID-19, enrolled during active disease.

This clone was counted a few times. The chain has TRBV9 and TRBJ1-2; D perhaps matches TRBD1 (6 bases). This CDR3 has 14 amino acids. Germline V lookup: CDR1 SGDLS, CDR2 YYNGEE. V was trimmed by 0 bases and J by 7 bases, leaving 13 bases between them. The CDR3 reads CASSVDGGPGGYTF. CDR3 nucleotides: TGTGCCAGCAGCGTAGATGGGGGCCCCGGTGGCTACACCTTC. Full variable domain (rest looked up from reference TRBV9 and TRBJ1-2): DSGVTQTPKHLITATGQRVTLRCSPRSGDLSVYWYQQSLDQGLQFLIQYYNGEERAKGNILERFSAQQFPDLHSELNLSSLELGDSALYFCASSVDGGPGGYTFGSGTRLTVV.

The chain has TRBV12-3 or TRBV12-4 and TRBJ1-1, with 7 bases matching TRBD1. The CDR3 runs to 13 residues. V lost 4 bases, J lost 8 bases, and 7 bases stayed unmatched. Written as DNA, the CDR3 is TGTGCCAGCAGTTCCTCTCGGGACAGCGAAGCTTTCTTT. Translated: CASSSSRDSEAFF.

The V call is TRBV28, the J call TRBJ1-1, with 7 bases identical to TRBD1. Germline loops: CDR1 MDHEN, CDR2 SYDVKM. CDR3 size: 12 residues. Trimming took 6 bases from V and 11 from J; bases not matched to a gene: 9. The CDR3 DNA sequence: TGTGCCAGCAGGACAGGGAACTCGTTTGCTTTCTTT. It yields the protein CASRTGNSFAFF.

This chain connects TRBV18 to TRBJ2-5, with 10 positions matching TRBD2. The V gene end was trimmed by 3 bases and the J gene end by 4 bases; junction bases not matched to a gene: 5. Germline V lookup: CDR1 KGHSH, CDR2 LQKENI. The CDR3 loop spans 15 amino acids. The CDR3 is CASSPPASGGETQYF. The DNA for the CDR3 is TGTGCCAGCTCACCTCCGGCTAGCGGGGGAGAGACCCAGTACTTC.

The chain couples TRBV4-1 to TRBJ2-7; 7 bases map to TRBD1. The V and J ends lost 1 base and 2 bases, in that order; junction bases with no gene match: 8. There are 16 residues in the CDR3. Germline V gene data show CDR1 as MGHRA and CDR2 as YSYEKL. CDR3 nucleotides: TGCGCCAGCAGCCAAGTAAGTAGGACAGGAGCCTACGAGCAGTACTTC. Translation: CASSQVSRTGAYEQYF.

The sample holds one count of this clone. This chain joins TRBV2 and TRBJ2-5; D is possibly TRBD2 (7 bases). The V end lost 5 bases, the J end lost 5 bases, and 15 bases lay between the germline ends. The CDR3 contains 14 residues. Germline-derived CDR1 and CDR2 are SNHLY and FYNNEI. The CDR3 nucleotides are TGTGCCAGCAGTTTCCACAAGGGGGGGGAGACCCAGTACTTC. Translating gives CASSFHKGGETQYF.

This chain uses TRBV19 with TRBJ1-5, with TRBD1 matching 10 bases. CDR1 is LNHDA and CDR2 is SQIVND in the germline V gene (reference sequence). V trimming: 8 bases; J trimming: 3 bases; junction bases outside the gene matches: 10. The CDR3 contains 16 residues. The CDR3 DNA reads as TGTGCCAGTGGGGGGACAGGGGCCTTTCTCAATCAGCCCCAGCATTTT. Encoded protein: CASGGTGAFLNQPQHF.

The chain carries TRBV4-1 and TRBJ2-7; 7 bases agree with TRBD1. The V gene's germline CDR1 is MGHRA and CDR2 YSYEKL. This CDR3 has 14 residues. J gave up 2 bases and V 2 bases, and 3 bases lay outside the gene matches. The CDR3 coding sequence is TGCGCCAGCAGCCAATTGACAGGGCCCTACGAGCAGTACTTC. It codes for CASSQLTGPYEQYF.

V gene TRBV28 combines with J gene TRBJ2-1; 9 nucleotides match TRBD2. V trimming: 6 bases; J trimming: 5 bases; junction bases outside the gene matches: 14. Germline CDR1 MDHEN, CDR2 SYDVKM. This CDR3 spans 17 amino acids. CDR3 loop: CASSLLGLAGSHNEQFF. DNA of the CDR3: TGTGCCAGCAGCCTGCTGGGGCTAGCGGGATCCCACAATGAGCAGTTCTTC. Combining the CDR3 with reference TRBV28 and TRBJ2-1 gives the whole variable domain DVKVTQSSRYLVKRTGEKVFLECVQDMDHENMFWYRQDPGLGLRLIYFSYDVKMKEKGDIPEGYSVSREKKERFSLILESASTNQTSMYLCASSLLGLAGSHNEQFFGPGTRLTVL.

This rearrangement joins TRBV11-2 to TRBJ2-3; D is unclear. The V end was cut by 1 base, the J end by 3 bases, with 14 bases between. Germline V CDR1 and CDR2: SGHAT, FQNNGV. The CDR3 has 16 residues. The CDR3 region has the DNA TGTGCCAGCAGCTTAGGTTACAGCTCGTTAACAGATACGCAGTATTTT. Its translation: CASSLGYSSLTDTQYF.

The chain employs TRBV30 and TRBJ1-1; D uncertain. Germline-derived CDR1 and CDR2 are GTSNPN and SVGIG (reference sequence). Trimming took 2 bases from V and 8 from J, leaving 12 bases between them. The CDR3 covers 12 residues. The CDR3 region has the DNA TGTGCCTGGAGTAAACCGGAGGCCGAAGCTTTCTTT. This translates into CAWSKPEAEAFF.

This chain joins TRBV30 and TRBJ2-3, with 8 bases matching TRBD2. The junction had 7 bases not matched to a gene; V was cut back by 0 bases and J by 2 bases. Germline loops: CDR1 GTSNPN, CDR2 SVGIG (reference sequence). CDR3 length: 16 amino acids. DNA for the CDR3: TGTGCCTGGAGTGTATCTGGTAGCGGGGTCACAGATACGCAGTATTTT. Protein product: CAWSVSGSGVTDTQYF.

The chain links TRBV28 to TRBJ2-7; D is uncertain. The germline V gene has CDR1 MDHEN and CDR2 SYDVKM. The CDR3 has 13 amino acids. V lost 6 bases, J lost 0 bases, and 9 bases lay in between. The CDR3 region has the DNA TGTGCCAGCAGGAGGAGTAGCTCCTACGAGCAGTACTTC. As protein: CASRRSSSYEQYF.

A single count supports this clone. This chain connects TRBV4-1 to TRBJ1-5; D is unclear. V was trimmed by 4 bases and J by 2 bases, leaving 12 bases between them. Germline loops: CDR1 MGHRA, CDR2 YSYEKL. The CDR3 runs 15 residues. For the CDR3, the DNA is TGCGCCAGCAGCCTCATGGTTGAGGGCAATCAGCCCCAGCATTTT. As protein: CASSLMVEGNQPQHF.

The V gene is TRBV7-9, the J gene TRBJ2-1; no firm D call. CDR1 SEHNR and CDR2 FQNEAQ come from the germline V gene (reference sequence). CDR3 length: 14 amino acids. The ends were cut back, 6 bases at V and 3 bases at J, with 12 bases in the middle. The CDR3 reads CASRNTTLYNEQFF. The CDR3 nucleotides are TGTGCCAGCAGGAATACGACTCTCTACAATGAGCAGTTCTTC.

The J gene is TRBJ1-3, the V gene TRBV30; the D gene is possibly TRBD1 (5 bases). The V gene lost 1 base and the J gene lost 0 bases, with 22 bases spanning the gap. Germline V gene sequence: CDR1 GTSNPN, CDR2 SVGIG (reference sequence). The CDR3 length is 19 residues. This chain's CDR3 is CAWSAILSRGALSGNTIYF. DNA for the CDR3: TGTGCCTGGAGTGCTATTTTATCCCGCGGGGCTCTCTCTGGAAACACCATATATTTT. Filled out from reference TRBV30 and TRBJ1-3, the complete variable domain reads SQTIHQWPATLVQPVGSPLSLECTVEGTSNPNLYWYRQAAGRGLQLLFYSVGIGQISSEVPQNLSASRPQDRQFILSSKKLLLSDSGFYLCAWSAILSRGALSGNTIYFGEGSWLTVV.

A single count supports this clone. V usage is TRBV6-2 or TRBV6-3 and J usage is TRBJ1-1; maybe TRBD1 (5 bases). V was pared by 6 bases and J by 4 bases, with 12 bases between. The CDR3 sequence is 13 residues long. Germline assignment: CDR1 MNHEY and CDR2 SVGEGT. The CDR3 loop is CASSPTVPTEAFF. The DNA of the CDR3 is TGTGCCAGCAGCCCGACAGTCCCCACTGAAGCTTTCTTT.

The J gene is TRBJ2-3, the V gene TRBV11-2, with 14 bases matching TRBD2. This CDR3 comprises 18 residues. Unmatched junction bases numbered 7, after V lost 5 bases and J lost 0 bases. In germline, CDR1 is SGHAT, CDR2 FQNNGV. The CDR3 spells CASSQGLAGVSSTDTQYF. The DNA for the CDR3 is TGTGCCAGCAGCCAGGGACTAGCGGGAGTCTCTAGCACAGATACGCAGTATTTT.

The chain combines TRBV9 with TRBJ2-3; 9 positions match TRBD2. CDR3 length: 16 residues. Per germline, CDR1 SGDLS and CDR2 YYNGEE. Trimming at V came to 4 bases and at J to 6 bases, leaving 12 bases not matched to a gene. CDR3 in amino acids: CASSPGLALNLDTQYF. The CDR3 DNA reads as TGTGCCAGCAGCCCTGGACTAGCGCTGAATCTGGATACGCAGTATTTT.

V gene TRBV5-6 combines with J gene TRBJ1-5, with a tentative D call TRBD1 (5 bases). The CDR3 is 17 residues long. Germline lookup yields CDR1 SGHDT and CDR2 YYEEEE. Trimming removed 1 base at V and 2 bases at J, with 16 bases between. The CDR3: CASSLWSGLWGNQPQHF. DNA of the CDR3: TGTGCCAGCAGCTTGTGGTCGGGACTTTGGGGCAATCAGCCCCAGCATTTT.

The genes are TRBV29-1 and TRBJ1-1, with 10 bases identical to TRBD1. The J segment lost 1 base and the V segment lost 7 bases, leaving 3 bases of the junction unmatched. Germline assignment: CDR1 SQVTM and CDR2 ANQGSEA. This CDR3 has 13 residues. The CDR3 coding sequence is TGCAGCGCGGGACAGGGGACGAACACTGAAGCTTTCTTT. Translation: CSAGQGTNTEAFF. The full variable domain, with the rest looked up from reference TRBV29-1 and TRBJ1-1, is SAVISQKPSRDICQRGTSLTIQCQVDSQVTMMFWYRQQPGQSLTLIATANQGSEATYESGFVIDKFPISRPNLTFSTLTVSNMSPEDSSIYLCSAGQGTNTEAFFGQGTRLTVV.

The J gene is TRBJ1-1, the V gene TRBV28; D may be TRBD1 (5 bases). Germline V lookup: CDR1 MDHEN, CDR2 SYDVKM. This CDR3 contains 12 residues. The V and J ends lost 3 bases and 7 bases respectively, with 9 bases between them. CDR3 residues: CASSFTGYEAFF. The CDR3 DNA reads TGTGCCAGCAGTTTCACAGGCTATGAAGCTTTCTTT.

This chain uses TRBV30 with TRBJ2-1, with D possibly TRBD2 on 5 matching bases. The V end lost 4 bases, the J end lost 2 bases, and 9 bases lay between the germline ends. From germline, CDR1 is GTSNPN and CDR2 SVGIG (reference sequence). This CDR3 contains 13 residues. The CDR3 protein is CAWTEAAYNEQFF. The CDR3, as DNA: TGTGCCTGGACGGAGGCTGCCTACAATGAGCAGTTCTTC.

This chain uses TRBV15 with TRBJ2-7, with D perhaps TRBD2 (5 bases). The CDR3 has 13 residues. Germline values: CDR1 LNHNV, CDR2 YYDKDF (reference sequence). Trimming pared 4 bases from V and 1 base from J, leaving 8 bases between. CDR3 nucleotides: TGTGCCACCAGCATAACTAGTTCCTACGAGCAGTACTTC. Protein: CATSITSSYEQYF. Full variable domain (missing parts from reference TRBV15 and TRBJ2-7): DAMVIQNPRYQVTQFGKPVTLSCSQTLNHNVMYWYQQKSSQAPKLLFHYYDKDFNNEADTPDNFQSRRPNTSFCFLDIRSPGLGDTAMYLCATSITSSYEQYFGPGTRLTVT.

The chain is built from TRBV20-1 and TRBJ1-5, with D uncertain. The CDR3 runs 11 residues. Germline values: CDR1 DFQATT, CDR2 SNEGSKA (reference sequence). Trimming stripped 4 bases from V and 2 bases from J, with 3 bases between. The CDR3 DNA reads TGCAGTGCTACGGGCAATCAGCCCCAGCATTTT. It encodes CSATGNQPQHF.

The chain employs TRBV19 and TRBJ1-3; D is undetermined. This CDR3 region has 15 residues. V lost 8 bases to trimming and J lost 0 bases, with 14 bases between them. The germline V gene encodes CDR1 LNHDA and CDR2 SQIVND (reference sequence). CDR3 bases: TGTGCCAGTGGGAGAGACACCCACTCTGGAAACACCATATATTTT. As protein: CASGRDTHSGNTIYF.

The rearrangement joins TRBV12-5 to TRBJ1-4; D is perhaps TRBD1 (6 bases). Germline V gene lookup returns CDR1 LGHNT and CDR2 FRNRAP. This CDR3 spans 15 amino acids. V was cut by 5 bases and J by 3 bases, with 13 bases left in between. The CDR3 reads CASGQTQGPNEKLFF. CDR3 sequence (DNA): TGTGCTAGTGGTCAAACACAGGGTCCTAATGAAAAACTGTTTTTT.